The 29 T cell receptor beta chains below come from one sample, sequenced in a study of cytomegalovirus exposure and HLA in healthy donors. PCR primers comprised 60 Vbeta and 13 Jbeta primers. Data came from immunoSEQ multiplex PCR; TCRdb stores just in-frame clones and leaves some out. Among about 190,000 clones listed, about 77% were seen once. The sequenced sample consisted of PBMCs. These receptors were taken from a young man in good health and CMV-seropositive.

The count of this clone is one. The chain couples TRBV19 to TRBJ2-3; 7 nucleotides agree with TRBD2. The length of the CDR3 is 16 residues. J was trimmed by 5 bases and V by 4 bases; bases with no gene match: 12. Germline assignment: CDR1 LNHDA and CDR2 SQIVND (reference sequence). The CDR3 sequence is CASSRGASREVDTQYF. The CDR3 region has the DNA TGTGCCAGTAGTAGAGGGGCTTCACGGGAGGTAGATACGCAGTATTTT.

This clone was seen a single time. J is TRBJ2-7 and V is TRBV25-1; 7 bases agree with TRBD1. This CDR3 region has 13 residues. J gave up 4 bases and V 8 bases, and 8 bases lay outside the gene matches. The germline CDR1 and CDR2 sequences are MGHDK and SYGVNS. The CDR3 spells CASLDRDTYEQYF. CDR3 coding DNA: TGTGCCAGCCTCGACAGGGACACATACGAGCAGTACTTC.

DNA for the CDR3: TGTGCTAGTGGTTTGGTACTCCGGGGGACCATCTACAATGAGCAGTTCTTC. Translation: CASGLVLRGTIYNEQFF. The chain joins TRBV12-5 to TRBJ2-1; perhaps TRBD2 as D (6 bases). From germline, CDR1 is LGHNT and CDR2 FRNRAP. The germline V and J ends were trimmed by 0 bases and 3 bases, with 15 bases remaining between them. This CDR3 is 17 amino acids long.

This clone has only a few counts. The junction does not match germline at one end; this may be a read error. V gene TRBV7-2 combines with J gene TRBJ2-7; 13 bases agree with TRBD2. This CDR3 contains 16 residues. Germline V gene data show CDR1 as SGHTA and CDR2 as FQGNSA. The CDR3 DNA reads as TGTGCCAGCAGCTTAGGGACTAGCGGGGGCTCCTCCGAGCAGTACTTC. Protein product: CASSLGTSGGSSEQYF.

The V gene is TRBV18, the J gene TRBJ1-1, with TRBD1 as a possible D gene (6 bases). This CDR3 comprises 14 residues. Trimming took off 0 bases at V and 4 bases at J, with 9 bases between the two ends. Looked up from germline, CDR1 is KGHSH and CDR2 is LQKENI. CDR3: CASSPPAGATEAFF. DNA for the CDR3: TGTGCCAGCTCACCACCGGCGGGGGCCACTGAAGCTTTCTTT.

The rearrangement joins TRBV14 to TRBJ2-5; D is undetermined. Trimming stripped 6 bases from V and 3 bases from J, with 11 bases between. The germline V gene has CDR1 SGHDN and CDR2 FVKESK. The CDR3 is made up of 13 amino acids. This CDR3 reads CASSSAPKETQYF. CDR3 DNA: TGTGCCAGCAGTTCTGCGCCCAAAGAGACCCAGTACTTC.

J is TRBJ2-3 and V is TRBV5-1; no reliable D call. In germline, CDR1 is SGHRS, CDR2 YFSETQ. This CDR3 region has 14 residues. V was pared by 4 bases and J by 3 bases, with 12 bases between. CDR3: CASSPGEWTDTQYF. In DNA form, the CDR3 reads TGCGCCAGCAGCCCCGGTGAATGGACAGATACGCAGTATTTT.

The rearrangement links TRBV5-4 to TRBJ1-2; a possible D gene is TRBD1 (6 bases). The CDR3 sequence is 15 residues long. V lost 0 bases, J lost 2 bases, and 11 bases lay in between. Germline CDR1 reads SGHNT; CDR2 reads YYREEE (reference sequence). CDR3 residues: CASSLGGQVNYGYTF. The CDR3 coding sequence is TGTGCCAGCAGCTTGGGGGGACAAGTGAACTATGGCTACACCTTC. Based on the CDR3 plus reference TRBV5-4 and TRBJ1-2, the full variable domain is ETGVTQSPTHLIKTRGQQVTLRCSSQSGHNTVSWYQQALGQGPQFIFQYYREEENGRGNFPPRFSGLQFPNYSSELNVNALELDDSALYLCASSLGGQVNYGYTFGSGTRLTVV.

V is TRBV6-7 and J is TRBJ2-7; no clear D. TRBV6-7 is marked as an open reading frame, function uncertain. This CDR3 has 15 amino acids. Trimming took 6 bases from V and 7 from J, leaving 22 bases between them. The CDR3 sequence: CASRRFFVITREQYF. CDR3 nucleotide sequence: TGTGCCAGCAGGCGCTTTTTTGTAATAACCCGTGAGCAGTACTTC.

The chain uses TRBV5-8 and TRBJ2-1, with D possibly matching TRBD2 (6 bases). This CDR3 has 15 amino acids. Germline CDR1 is SGHTS and CDR2 is YDEGEE. The ends were cut back, 3 bases at V and 0 bases at J, with 10 bases in the middle. The CDR3 nucleotides read TGTGCCAGCAGCTACGGGGGTACCTCCTACAATGAGCAGTTCTTC. This gives the protein CASSYGGTSYNEQFF.

The chain uses TRBV30 and TRBJ1-5; TRBD1 agrees at 10 bases. V was clipped by 3 bases and J by 6 bases; unmatched bases: 2. Germline CDR1 is GTSNPN and CDR2 is SVGIG (reference sequence). The CDR3 has 13 amino acids. The CDR3 DNA follows: TGTGCCTGGAGCGGGACAGGGGTTCAGCCCCAGCATTTT. Translation gives CAWSGTGVQPQHF.

The chain is built from TRBV7-3 and TRBJ2-3, with TRBD2 as a possible D gene (5 bases). Germline CDR1 SGHTA, CDR2 FQGTGA. V was clipped by 2 bases and J by 0 bases, with 9 bases between them. CDR3 length: 15 residues. The CDR3 DNA reads as TGTGCCAGCAGCTTAGAGGGTGGGAGCACAGATACGCAGTATTTT. It translates to CASSLEGGSTDTQYF.

The chain links TRBV6-5 to TRBJ1-2; D may be TRBD1 (6 bases). Germline values: CDR1 MNHEY, CDR2 SVGAGI. The CDR3 totals 15 residues. Deletions cut 6 bases from V and 3 bases from J, with 17 bases between. The CDR3 loop is CASRDTTGFDYGYTF. The CDR3 DNA sequence: TGTGCCAGCAGAGACACAACAGGGTTCGACTATGGCTACACCTTC.

V is TRBV14 and J is TRBJ1-5; maybe TRBD1 (5 bases). This CDR3 is built from 17 residues. Trimming pared 0 bases from V and 3 bases from J, leaving 15 bases between. Germline V lookup: CDR1 SGHDN, CDR2 FVKESK. DNA for the CDR3: TGTGCCAGCAGCCAAGATAGGGCCAGGGCAAACAATCAGCCCCAGCATTTT. Translating it yields CASSQDRARANNQPQHF. Using reference TRBV14 and TRBJ1-5 for the parts outside the CDR3, the full variable domain is EAGVTQFPSHSVIEKGQTVTLRCDPISGHDNLYWYRRVMGKEIKFLLHFVKESKQDESGMPNNRFLAERTGGTYSTLKVQPAELEDSGVYFCASSQDRARANNQPQHFGDGTRLSIL.

The chain has TRBV10-3 and TRBJ2-1; TRBD1 matches at 9 bases. This CDR3 has 13 residues. The V and J ends lost 10 bases and 6 bases, in that order; junction bases with no gene match: 7. The germline V gene has CDR1 ENHRY and CDR2 SYGVKD. The CDR3 DNA reads as TGTGCCACCCTGACAGGGGGGCTCAATGAGCAGTTCTTC. Its translation is CATLTGGLNEQFF.

V usage is TRBV4-3 and J usage is TRBJ2-2; TRBD2 aligns across 12 bases. Trimming removed 1 base from V and 0 bases from J; junction bases left unmatched: 3. CDR1 LGHNA and CDR2 YSLEER come from the germline V gene. The CDR3 consists of 18 residues. CDR3 DNA: TGCGCCAGCAGCCAAGCCGGGACTAGCGGGTCGAACACCGGGGAGCTGTTTTTT. It specifies CASSQAGTSGSNTGELFF.

This clone was picked up a small number of times. Other DNA sequences in the same sample also yield this CDR3. This chain uses TRBV9 with TRBJ2-1, with 7 bases matching TRBD1. The CDR3 totals 13 residues. The V gene end was trimmed by 6 bases and the J gene end by 4 bases; junction bases not matched to a gene: 4. Germline-derived CDR1 and CDR2 are SGDLS and YYNGEE. This CDR3 reads CASNRDSYNEQFF. The CDR3 region has the DNA TGTGCCAGCAACCGGGACAGTTACAATGAGCAGTTCTTC.

The gene calls are TRBV19 and TRBJ1-6; D uncertain. The CDR3 contains 12 residues. The V gene lost 5 bases and the J gene lost 10 bases, with 9 bases spanning the gap. Germline CDR1 LNHDA, CDR2 SQIVND (reference sequence). For the CDR3, the DNA is TGTGCCAGTAGTTCGGGAGGGTCACCCCTCCACTTT. Protein product: CASSSGGSPLHF.

This clone was seen a handful of times. The chain links TRBV2 to TRBJ2-5, with 9 positions matching TRBD1. The CDR3 is 15 amino acids. Germline CDR1 and CDR2: SNHLY and FYNNEI. J was trimmed by 5 bases and V by 8 bases; bases with no gene match: 12. This CDR3 is CASLRDRVRGETQYF. In DNA, the CDR3 is TGTGCCAGCCTACGGGACAGGGTGAGGGGGGAGACCCAGTACTTC.

The genes are TRBV18 and TRBJ1-1; D is possibly TRBD1 (5 bases). Germline loops: CDR1 KGHSH, CDR2 LQKENI. The germline V and J ends were trimmed by 3 bases and 7 bases, with 9 bases remaining between them. The CDR3 contains 12 residues. CDR3 loop: CASSPPGLEAFF. The CDR3 nucleotides read TGTGCCAGCTCACCTCCGGGACTTGAAGCTTTCTTT.

The gene calls are TRBV27 and TRBJ2-3; 12 bases line up with TRBD2. Trimming at V came to 4 bases and at J to 7 bases, leaving 9 bases not matched to a gene. This CDR3 is built from 16 residues. The germline gives CDR1 MNHEY, CDR2 SMNVEV (reference sequence). The CDR3 is CASSSSGLAGRNTQYF. As DNA, the CDR3 is TGTGCCAGCAGTTCCTCCGGACTAGCGGGAAGGAATACGCAGTATTTT.

The chain is built from TRBV19 and TRBJ2-2; D call uncertain. Per the germline V gene, CDR1 is LNHDA and CDR2 is SQIVND (reference sequence). Trimming stripped 3 bases from V and 5 bases from J, with 7 bases between. This CDR3 spans 13 amino acids. The CDR3 reads CASSMIATGELFF. CDR3 DNA sequence: TGTGCCAGTAGTATGATCGCGACCGGGGAGCTGTTTTTT.

The rearrangement joins TRBV18 to TRBJ2-1, with D possibly matching TRBD1 (6 bases). The V end lost 1 base, the J end lost 7 bases, and 11 bases lay between the germline ends. Germline V lookup: CDR1 KGHSH, CDR2 LQKENI. The CDR3 has 14 amino acids. CDR3 loop: CASSPLTGRNEQFF. CDR3 nucleotide sequence: TGTGCCAGCTCACCACTGACAGGTAGGAATGAGCAGTTCTTC.

This clone was observed a single time. The V call is TRBV11-2, the J call TRBJ2-6; 8 bases match TRBD1. V lost 2 bases, J lost 0 bases, and 6 bases stayed unmatched. This CDR3 has 18 amino acids. Per germline, CDR1 SGHAT and CDR2 FQNNGV. CDR3 in DNA: TGTGCCAGCAGCTTAAGAACAGGGGGTGTCTCTGGGGCCAACGTCCTGACTTTC. It codes for CASSLRTGGVSGANVLTF.

The chain recombines TRBV7-3 with TRBJ2-6; the D is unclear. CDR1 and CDR2 from the germline V gene are SGHTA and FQGTGA. The CDR3 extends over 17 amino acids. V dropped 1 base and J dropped 0 bases, with 10 bases sitting between them. DNA for the CDR3: TGTGCCAGCAGCTTAAACCCCAGAAACTCTGGGGCCAACGTCCTGACTTTC. It translates to CASSLNPRNSGANVLTF. Full variable domain (outside the CDR3, taken from reference TRBV7-3 and TRBJ2-6): GAGVSQTPSNKVTEKGKYVELRCDPISGHTALYWYRQSLGQGPEFLIYFQGTGAADDSGLPNDRFFAVRPEGSVSTLKIQRTERGDSAVYLCASSLNPRNSGANVLTFGAGSRLTVL.

The chain couples TRBV5-1 to TRBJ2-5, with 10 bases matching TRBD2. The germline gives CDR1 SGHRS, CDR2 YFSETQ. The CDR3 totals 16 residues. V gave up 4 bases and J gave up 2 bases; unmatched junction bases: 8. The CDR3: CASSPGGTSAQETQYF. The CDR3 DNA follows: TGCGCCAGCAGCCCGGGGGGGACTAGCGCACAAGAGACCCAGTACTTC.

The chain couples TRBV11-2 to TRBJ2-7; 9 bases are a match to TRBD1. From germline, CDR1 is SGHAT and CDR2 FQNNGV. Trimming at V came to 5 bases and at J to 3 bases, leaving 5 bases not matched to a gene. The CDR3 is made up of 14 amino acids. The CDR3 sequence is CASSRRQGGYEQYF. The CDR3 nucleotides are TGTGCCAGCAGCCGCCGACAGGGGGGCTACGAGCAGTACTTC. Filled out from reference TRBV11-2 and TRBJ2-7, the complete variable domain reads EAGVAQSPRYKIIEKRQSVAFWCNPISGHATLYWYQQILGQGPKLLIQFQNNGVVDDSQLPKDRFSAERLKGVDSTLKIQPAKLEDSAVYLCASSRRQGGYEQYFGPGTRLTVT.

The chain is built from TRBV7-2 and TRBJ1-2; 8 bases are a match to TRBD1. CDR3 length: 18 residues. The trim removed 1 base at V and 7 bases at J, leaving 17 bases unmatched. Germline CDR1 reads SGHTA; CDR2 reads FQGNSA. This chain's CDR3 is CASSLVALISGTGGGYTF. CDR3 sequence (DNA): TGTGCCAGCAGCTTAGTGGCGCTGATTTCCGGGACAGGCGGTGGCTACACCTTC.

The V and J genes are TRBV4-2 and TRBJ2-3; 14 bases line up with TRBD2. With V trimmed by 0 bases and J by 2 bases, 4 bases remained unmatched. The CDR3 runs 18 residues. Germline V gives CDR1 LGHNA, CDR2 YNFKEQ. The chain's CDR3 is CASSQEGTSGGITDTQYF. The CDR3 DNA reads TGTGCCAGCAGCCAAGAAGGGACTAGCGGGGGTATCACAGATACGCAGTATTTT.